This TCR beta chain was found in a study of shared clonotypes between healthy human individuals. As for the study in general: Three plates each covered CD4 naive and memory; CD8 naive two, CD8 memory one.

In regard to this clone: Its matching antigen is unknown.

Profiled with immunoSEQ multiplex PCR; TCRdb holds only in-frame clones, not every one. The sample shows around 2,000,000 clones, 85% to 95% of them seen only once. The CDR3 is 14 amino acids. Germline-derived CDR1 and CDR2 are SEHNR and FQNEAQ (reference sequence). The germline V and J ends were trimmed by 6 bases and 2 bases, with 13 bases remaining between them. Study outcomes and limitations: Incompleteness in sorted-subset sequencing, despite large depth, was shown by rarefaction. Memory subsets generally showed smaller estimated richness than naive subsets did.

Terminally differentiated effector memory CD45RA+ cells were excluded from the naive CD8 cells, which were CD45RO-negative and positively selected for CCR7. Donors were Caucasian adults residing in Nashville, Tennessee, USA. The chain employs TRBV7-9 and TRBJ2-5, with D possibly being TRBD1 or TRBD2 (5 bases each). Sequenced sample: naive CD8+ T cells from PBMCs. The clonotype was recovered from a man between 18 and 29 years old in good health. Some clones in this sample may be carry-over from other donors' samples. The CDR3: CASRTGASQETQYF. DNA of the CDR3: TGTGCCAGCAGGACCGGGGCGTCACAAGAGACCCAGTACTTC.